A selection of T cell receptor beta chains follows, all from one sample in a study of blood T cells in healthy people across ages. TCRdb fed the 5' RACE reads into MiXCR, producing one record per CDR3 protein. The top ten clones hold 4% of a sample with 1.5 million or so distinct CDR3 sequences, roughly two fifths of them seen once. Sequences were obtained from blood. The receptor source for this set is a woman between 18 and 30 years old in good health. CDR3s include the opening cysteine and the closing phenylalanine or tryptophan. A D gene is named only where the DNA matches it firmly. The size of a clone is reported for some rows only, either as once, few or many, or as a class for expanded clones.

clone size	D gene	V gene	J gene	CDR3 DNA	CDR3 protein
.	.	TRBV2	TRBJ1-6	TGTGCCAGCAATACGAAGGCCTCTAGGCCCCTCCACTTT	CASNTKASRPLHF
.	TRBD1	TRBV10-3	TRBJ1-1	TGTGCCATCAGGGGCGACAGGGCTAACACTGAAGCTTTCTTT	CAIRGDRANTEAFF
once	.	TRBV3-1	TRBJ2-2	TGTGCCAGCAGTCCATTTTTGGCGAACACCGGGGAGCTGTTTTTT	CASSPFLANTGELFF
.	.	TRBV27	TRBJ1-1	TGTGCCAGCATTGGGCCCCTGAACACTGAAGCTTTCTTT	CASIGPLNTEAFF
few	.	TRBV20-1	TRBJ1-1	TGCAGTGCTAGAGAGGGGGGGAACACTGAAGCTTTCTTT	CSAREGGNTEAFF
.	.	TRBV25-1	TRBJ1-2	TGTGCCAGCAGTGCGACAGGTCTAAGGGATGGCTACACCTTC	CASSATGLRDGYTF
.	TRBD2	TRBV20-1	TRBJ2-7	TGCAGTGCTATAAACCTAGCGGACACCTACGAGCAGTACTTC	CSAINLADTYEQYF
many	.	TRBV12-3/TRBV12-4	TRBJ1-5	TGTGCCAGCAGTTTCACGGGGGGAAGTGGCAATCAGCCCCAGCATTTT	CASSFTGGSGNQPQHF
many	TRBD2	TRBV14	TRBJ2-1	TGTGCCAGCAGCCCCAGCGGGGTAACCTACAATGAGCAGTTCTTC	CASSPSGVTYNEQFF
.	.	TRBV6-5	TRBJ1-1	TGTGCCAGCAGTTCTGACCGGACAGACACTGAAGCTTTCTTT	CASSSDRTDTEAFF
few	.	TRBV27	TRBJ2-1	TGTGCCAGCAGGTTCAGGGGTAATGAGCAGTTCTTC	CASRFRGNEQFF
once	.	TRBV20-1	TRBJ1-5	TGCAGTGCTAGAGAGGGCCTCCGTGGACAGCTCCTTAGCAATCAGCCCCAGCATTTT	CSAREGLRGQLLSNQPQHF
.	.	TRBV20-1	TRBJ2-5	TGCAGTGCTAGTGGCAGCGAAGAGACCCAGTACTTC	CSASGSEETQYF
.	.	TRBV6-5	TRBJ2-7	TGTGCCGGCAGGAAAGGGACTCCAACCTACGAGCAGTACTTC	CAGRKGTPTYEQYF
few	TRBD2	TRBV24-1	TRBJ2-3	TGTGCCACCACCGAAGGACGGGAGGAGAGCACAGATACGCAGTATTTT	CATTEGREESTDTQYF
.	TRBD1	TRBV3-1	TRBJ1-1	TGTGCCAGCAGCCAAGGGACAGGGAGGCCTGAAGCTTTCTTT	CASSQGTGRPEAFF
.	.	TRBV7-9	TRBJ2-7	TGTGCCAGCAGAGCAGGCCTAGACTACGAGCAGTACTTC	CASRAGLDYEQYF
.	.	TRBV2	TRBJ1-4	TGTGCCAGCAGTGATCATCAGGGTGAAAAACTGTTTTTT	CASSDHQGEKLFF
.	TRBD2	TRBV5-4	TRBJ2-1	TGTTCCAGCAGCTTGAGGCGGGAGCCCTCCTACAATGAGCAGTTCTTC	CSSSLRREPSYNEQFF
.	TRBD2	TRBV6-6	TRBJ2-2	TGTGCCAGCAGTTACTCGATTTCTAGCGGTAACACCGGGGAGCTGTTTTTT	CASSYSISSGNTGELFF
few	.	TRBV4-3	TRBJ1-2	TGCGCCAGCAGCCAAGATCGAGGCAGGATGGGCTACACCTTC	CASSQDRGRMGYTF
.	.	TRBV5-8	TRBJ2-1	TGTGCCAGCAGCTTGGACGGGATCAATGAGCAGTTCTTC	CASSLDGINEQFF
.	.	TRBV7-7	TRBJ2-7	TGTGCTAGCAGCCTAGGGGCTAGCGTCTACAATGAGCAGTACTTC	CASSLGASVYNEQYF
.	.	TRBV12-3/TRBV12-4	TRBJ2-7	TGTGCCAGCAGCCCGGGGAGTCATCCTCGGGACTACGAGCAGTACTTC	CASSPGSHPRDYEQYF
few	TRBD2	TRBV20-1	TRBJ2-1	TGCAGTGCTAGGGCTAGCGGACCCTACAATGAGCAGTTCTTC	CSARASGPYNEQFF
.	TRBD2	TRBV4-2	TRBJ2-3	TGTGCCAGCAGCCAAGTTACTAGCGGGAGCTCAGATACGCAGTATTTT	CASSQVTSGSSDTQYF
few	TRBD2	TRBV7-9	TRBJ2-7	TGTGCCAGCAGCGTCCAGTTAGCGGGAGGGCCCAACGAGCAGTACTTC	CASSVQLAGGPNEQYF